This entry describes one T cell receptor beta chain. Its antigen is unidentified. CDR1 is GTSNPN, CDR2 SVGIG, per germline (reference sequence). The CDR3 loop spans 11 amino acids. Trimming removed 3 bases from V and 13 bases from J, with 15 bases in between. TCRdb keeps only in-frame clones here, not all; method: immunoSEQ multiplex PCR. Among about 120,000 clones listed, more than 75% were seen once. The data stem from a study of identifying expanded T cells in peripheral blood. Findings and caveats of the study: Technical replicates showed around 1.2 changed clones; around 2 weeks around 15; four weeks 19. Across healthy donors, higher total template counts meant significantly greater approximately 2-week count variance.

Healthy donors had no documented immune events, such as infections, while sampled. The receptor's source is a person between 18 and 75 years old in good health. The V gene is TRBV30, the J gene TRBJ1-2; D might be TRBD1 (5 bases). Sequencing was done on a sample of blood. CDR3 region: CAWRGRGRSTF. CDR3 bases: TGTGCCTGGAGGGGGAGGGGTCGGTCCACCTTC.